The 3 T cell receptor beta chains below all came from one sample that was sequenced in a study of shared clonotypes between healthy human individuals. The assay was immunoSEQ multiplex PCR, and TCRdb's table has in-frame clones only and misses some. The top ten clones hold around 0.6% of a sample with about 1.1 million clones, about 84% of them seen once. The source material was memory CD4+ T cells from PBMCs. Subset reported: CD45RA-negative fraction. These receptors were obtained from a man aged 18 to 30 in good health. Some clones in this sample may be carry-over from other donors' samples.

This clone occurred once. This may be a read error, as it is one base from a much larger clone. The gene calls are TRBV6-6 and TRBJ2-7; no reliable D call. CDR1 is MNHNY, CDR2 SVGAGI, per germline (reference sequence). The V end lost 5 bases, the J end lost 3 bases, and 5 bases lay between the germline ends. The CDR3 contains 11 residues. This chain's CDR3 is CASSQIYEQYF. The CDR3 DNA reads TGTGCCAGCAGTCAGATCTACGAGCAGTACTTC.

The chain is built from TRBV18 and TRBJ2-2; 9 positions agree with TRBD2. J gave up 5 bases and V 6 bases, and 13 bases lay outside the gene matches. Germline CDR1 KGHSH, CDR2 LQKENI. This CDR3 is 17 amino acids long. CDR3: CASSPSAGGLTTGELFF. Written as DNA, the CDR3 is TGTGCCAGCTCCCCGTCCGCGGGAGGGCTCACTACCGGGGAGCTGTTTTTT.

The chain links TRBV7-3 to TRBJ2-3; the match to TRBD1 covers 9 bases. The V gene's germline CDR1 is SGHTA and CDR2 FQGTGA. V was pared by 2 bases and J by 3 bases, with 0 bases of the junction left unmatched. There are 14 residues in the CDR3. The CDR3: CASSLDRGTDTQYF. CDR3 DNA: TGTGCCAGCAGCTTAGACAGGGGGACAGATACGCAGTATTTT.